This TCR beta chain was recorded in a study of cytomegalovirus exposure and HLA in healthy donors. General study results and limits: Several of the most significant clusters appeared linked to common viral pathogens, based on a later analysis. Researchers reported that a few CMV-associated chains were confirmed in vitro as CMV antigen-specific. A previous analysis found most TCR beta V segments productive roughly 87% or roughly 30% of the time.

The CDR3 runs to 11 residues. Trimming shortened V by 2 bases and J by 6 bases, and 4 bases separated the two germline ends. Per the germline V gene, CDR1 is SEHNR and CDR2 is FQNEAQ (reference sequence). Researchers ran the PCR with 60 Vbeta and 13 Jbeta primers. The method was immunoSEQ multiplex PCR; TCRdb's version includes in-frame clones alone and lacks a portion of them. Found here are roughly 120,000 clones, approximately 71% of them singletons; the top ten hold 5.4%. With respect to this clone: Its antigen is as yet unknown.

This sequence was found in a woman aged 70-85 years in good health and CMV-seropositive. The chain carries TRBV7-9 and TRBJ1-2; D unresolved. The specimen was PBMCs. The CDR3 loop reads CASSLSDGYTF. The CDR3 coding sequence is TGTGCCAGCAGCTTAAGCGATGGCTACACCTTC.